This paragraph reports one T cell receptor beta chain. Antigen specificity is unknown. The entry originates in a study of beta chain features in type 1 diabetes. Reverse transcription of all isolated RNA meant that expressed TCRB transcripts were sequenced. Assay: immunoSEQ multiplex PCR; the TCRdb copy retains only in-frame clones and omits some. This table holds some 140,000 clones, about a tenth found once. Study observations and caveats: The naive, central memory and Treg TCRB repertoires of patients appeared to be more similar to one another than those of healthy donors.

This sequence originates from a man between 18 and 35 years old in good health. Sequencing input: central memory CD4+ T cells from blood.

The CDR3 sequence is CASSHREGKTYEQYF. DNA of the CDR3: TGTGCCAGTTCGCACAGGGAGGGTAAGACCTACGAGCAGTACTTC. This rearrangement joins TRBV19 to TRBJ2-7; a possible D gene is TRBD2 (7 bases). CDR3 length: 15 residues. Looked up from germline, CDR1 is LNHDA and CDR2 is SQIVND (reference sequence). V was cut by 8 bases and J by 2 bases, with 19 bases left in between. Complete variable domain (other parts from reference TRBV19 and TRBJ2-7): DGGITQSPKYLFRKEGQNVTLSCEQNLNHDAMYWYRQDPGQGLRLIYYSQIVNDFQKGDIAEGYSVSREKKESFPLTVTSAQKNPTAFYLCASSHREGKTYEQYFGPGTRLTVT.